These T cell receptor beta chains were read from a single sample in a study of T cell repertoires in cytomegalovirus infection. Which antigens these TCRs recognize remains unknown. Via MiXCR, TCRdb re-called the reads, giving one row per CDR3 protein. The repertoire holds 550,000 to 700,000 distinct CDR3 sequences, with over 35% as singletons. This material consisted of cultured PBMCs, taken from culture after CMV antigen stimulation. The receptor source for this set is a human donor in good health (CMV status not recorded). Some clones in this sample may be carry-over from other donors' samples. Each CDR3 is given with its conserved first and last residue. A D gene is named only where the DNA matches it firmly. Size is stated for part of the rows, as once, few or many counts, or as a class when the clone is expanded.

j_call	clone_size	v_call	d_call	cdr3_aa	cdr3_nt
TRBJ1-4	once	TRBV20-1	NA	CSARDRGVIVEKLFF	TGCAGTGCTAGAGATAGGGGGGTCATTGTGGAAAAACTGTTTTTT
TRBJ2-1	few	TRBV24-1	NA	CATSEGVHNEQFF	TGTGCCACCAGTGAGGGAGTACACAATGAGCAGTTCTTC
TRBJ1-1	NA	TRBV6-6	NA	CASSVGPVNTEAFF	TGTGCCAGCAGTGTGGGACCGGTGAACACTGAAGCTTTCTTT
TRBJ2-7	NA	TRBV4-1	TRBD2	CASSQPLAGGISYEQYF	TGTGCCAGCAGCCAACCCTTGGCGGGGGGGATCTCCTACGAGCAGTACTTC
TRBJ2-5	NA	TRBV7-9	TRBD1	CASSSTGGDETQYF	TGTGCCAGCAGCTCCACAGGGGGCGACGAGACCCAGTACTTC
TRBJ2-1	NA	TRBV4-3	NA	CASSQEARSYNEQFF	TGCGCCAGCAGCCAAGAGGCGAGGTCCTACAATGAGCAGTTCTTC
TRBJ1-6	NA	TRBV28	NA	CASSYVGGNSPLHF	TGTGCCAGCAGTTATGTGGGGGGAAATTCACCCCTCCACTTT
TRBJ2-7	NA	TRBV6-5	NA	CASSYWAGPYEQYF	TGTGCCAGCAGTTACTGGGCAGGCCCCTACGAGCAGTACTTC
TRBJ2-3	NA	TRBV20-1	TRBD2	CSARTSGEAGTDTQYF	TGCAGTGCTAGAACTAGCGGGGAGGCCGGCACAGATACGCAGTATTTT
TRBJ2-7	few	TRBV7-4	NA	CASSLDVSSYEQYF	TGTGCCAGCAGCTTAGACGTCTCCTCCTACGAGCAGTACTTC